The 10 T cell receptor beta chains below come from one sample, sequenced in a study of shared clonotypes between healthy human individuals. TCRdb's table, derived via immunoSEQ multiplex PCR, lists solely in-frame clones and lacks some. The sample comprises 650,000 to 750,000 clones, more than 70% of which are singletons, and about 1.8% rests with the top ten. Sequencing was done on a sample of memory CD4+ T cells sorted from blood. The subset is: CD45RA-negative fraction. Every receptor here comes from a woman aged 30 to 39 in good health.

This sequence joins TRBV19 and TRBJ2-7, with a tentative D call TRBD2 (5 bases). The germline V gene has CDR1 LNHDA and CDR2 SQIVND (reference sequence). The length of the CDR3 is 16 residues. With 2 bases removed from V and 5 bases from J, the gap between germline ends came to 19 bases. CDR3 DNA sequence: TGTGCCAGTAGTATATCACCGAGGGATTTGCCCCACGAGCAGTACTTC. It is translated as CASSISPRDLPHEQYF. Combining the CDR3 with reference TRBV19 and TRBJ2-7 gives the whole variable domain DGGITQSPKYLFRKEGQNVTLSCEQNLNHDAMYWYRQDPGQGLRLIYYSQIVNDFQKGDIAEGYSVSREKKESFPLTVTSAQKNPTAFYLCASSISPRDLPHEQYFGPGTRLTVT.

This chain joins TRBV9 and TRBJ2-5; tentatively, D is TRBD2 (6 bases). The CDR3 is made up of 17 amino acids. Germline CDR1 SGDLS, CDR2 YYNGEE. V lost 2 bases and J lost 2, with 19 bases in between. The CDR3 DNA reads as TGTGCCAGCAGCGTCGGGAGAGGTGGCGGGTCTCAAGAGACCCAGTACTTC. Amino acid sequence: CASSVGRGGGSQETQYF.

This clone appeared a single time. The chain combines TRBV9 with TRBJ2-1; 9 nucleotides match TRBD2. This CDR3 region has 19 residues. J gave up 0 bases and V 3 bases, and 13 bases lay outside the gene matches. From germline, CDR1 is SGDLS and CDR2 YYNGEE. For the CDR3, the DNA is TGTGCCAGCAGCGCTTCGTTCGCTAGCGGGATTGGCTCCTACAATGAGCAGTTCTTC. Translating it yields CASSASFASGIGSYNEQFF.

This clone was recorded a few times. The J gene is TRBJ2-1, the V gene TRBV28; D gene unclear. The CDR3 runs 13 residues. Germline CDR1 MDHEN, CDR2 SYDVKM. The ends were cut back, 6 bases at V and 8 bases at J, with 14 bases in the middle. The DNA of the CDR3 is TGTGCCAGCAGAGAAGACACTGGGTATGAGCAGTTCTTC. Translating it yields CASREDTGYEQFF.

CDR3 nucleotides: TGTGCCACCAGCAGACTCTTGAACACTGAAGCTTTCTTT. Its protein product is CATSRLLNTEAFF. The chain joins TRBV15 to TRBJ1-1, with no clear D. The length of the CDR3 is 13 residues. Germline V gene lookup returns CDR1 LNHNV and CDR2 YYDKDF (reference sequence). V was cut by 2 bases and J by 0 bases, with 4 bases left in between.

V is TRBV6-1 and J is TRBJ1-2; 8 bases match TRBD1. Germline V gene sequence: CDR1 MNHNS, CDR2 SASEGT. V was clipped by 2 bases and J by 5 bases; unmatched bases: 10. CDR3 length equals 16 residues. In nucleotides, the CDR3 is TGTGCCAGCAGTGAACAGGCCTTTAACAGGGGGTATGGCTACACCTTC. It codes for CASSEQAFNRGYGYTF.

This clone showed up just a few times. V usage is TRBV7-9 and J usage is TRBJ2-2, with 12 bases fitting TRBD2. CDR3 length: 16 residues. V lost 4 bases and J lost 3; bases outside the gene matches: 3. The germline CDR1 and CDR2 sequences are SEHNR and FQNEAQ (reference sequence). Here the CDR3 reads CASSSLAGGDTGELFF. The CDR3 DNA sequence: TGTGCCAGCAGCTCACTAGCGGGAGGTGACACCGGGGAGCTGTTTTTT. Complete variable domain (other parts from reference TRBV7-9 and TRBJ2-2): DTGVSQNPRHKITKRGQNVTFRCDPISEHNRLYWYRQTLGQGPEFLTYFQNEAQLEKSRLLSDRFSAERPKGSFSTLEIQRTEQGDSAMYLCASSSLAGGDTGELFFGEGSRLTVL.

The chain uses TRBV2 and TRBJ2-3; D is unresolved. Looked up from germline, CDR1 is SNHLY and CDR2 is FYNNEI. The V and J ends lost 2 bases and 7 bases respectively, with 13 bases between them. This CDR3 spans 14 amino acids. The DNA of the CDR3 is TGTGCCAGCAGTGAACTCCAGAGCATAAATACGCAGTATTTT. It translates to CASSELQSINTQYF.

The chain carries TRBV4-2 and TRBJ2-1, with D perhaps matching TRBD1 (7 bases). This CDR3 is 17 amino acids long. The V and J ends lost 2 bases and 2 bases respectively, with 16 bases between them. Germline CDR1 LGHNA, CDR2 YNFKEQ. CDR3 DNA sequence: TGTGCCAGCAGCCAAAGTTCAGGGGGACTTCCCTACAATGAGCAGTTCTTC. Translation gives CASSQSSGGLPYNEQFF.

With respect to this clone: It may be a read error: a sequence one base away is much more abundant. The sample carries other DNA sequences with the same CDR3. The V gene is TRBV30, the J gene TRBJ2-2, with 9 bases fitting TRBD1. From germline, CDR1 is GTSNPN and CDR2 SVGIG (reference sequence). This CDR3 is built from 14 residues. The CDR3 is CAWRGTGNTGELFF. The CDR3 bases are TGTGCCTGGAGGGGGACAGGGAACACCGGAGAGCTGTTTTTT.